This is a list of T cell receptor beta chains from one sample in a study of cytomegalovirus exposure and HLA in healthy donors. Assay used: immunoSEQ multiplex PCR; TCRdb lists only in-frame clones, some missing. The sample comprises roughly 150,000 clones, 80% to 85% of which are singletons, and roughly 1% rests with the top ten. Source material: PBMCs. The receptors derive from a man between 25 and 39 years old in good health and CMV-seronegative. Each CDR3 is given with its conserved first and last residue. D genes are given only for firm matches. Only part of the rows carry a size: once, few, many, or a class if the clone is expanded.

v_call	j_call	cdr3_length	d_call	clone_size	cdr3_aa	cdr3_nt
TRBV27	TRBJ1-3	13	TRBD1	-	CASSTGVGNTIYF	TGTGCCAGCAGCACAGGGGTTGGAAACACCATATATTTT
TRBV10-3	TRBJ1-1	14	TRBD1	-	CAISEQVQGTEAFF	TGTGCCATCAGTGAGCAAGTACAGGGGACTGAAGCTTTCTTT
TRBV5-1	TRBJ2-4	17	TRBD2	-	CASSQKLAGRDKNIQYF	TGCGCCAGCAGCCAAAAACTAGCGGGAAGGGACAAAAACATTCAGTACTTC
TRBV6-1	TRBJ1-6	15	-	-	CASRGPGLGNSPLHF	TGTGCCAGCAGGGGGCCGGGACTTGGAAATTCACCCCTCCACTTT
TRBV7-2	TRBJ1-3	14	TRBD1	-	CASTLTGGGNTIYF	TGTGCCAGCACCCTAACAGGGGGGGGAAACACCATATATTTT
TRBV9	TRBJ2-3	19	-	-	CASSFSPISVENKADTQYF	TGTGCCAGCAGCTTTAGCCCCATTAGTGTGGAAAATAAAGCAGATACGCAGTATTTT
TRBV11-2	TRBJ2-7	15	TRBD1	-	CASSLGTGFASEQYF	TGTGCCAGCAGCCTCGGGACAGGGTTCGCCTCCGAGCAGTACTTC
TRBV7-6	TRBJ2-2	18	-	-	CASSSNIPDPTFTGELFF	TGTGCCAGCAGCTCCAACATTCCCGATCCAACATTCACCGGGGAGCTGTTTTTT
TRBV11-2	TRBJ1-4	14	TRBD1	-	CASSTGQGFEKLFF	TGTGCCAGCAGCACAGGACAGGGCTTTGAAAAACTGTTTTTT
TRBV6-6	TRBJ2-7	15	TRBD2	-	CASSYLGGSGYEQYF	TGTGCCAGCAGTTACCTTGGCGGGAGTGGCTACGAGCAGTACTTC
TRBV11-3	TRBJ2-3	15	TRBD2	-	CASSPLAASTDTQYF	TGTGCCAGCAGCCCCCTAGCGGCTAGCACAGATACGCAGTATTTT
TRBV7-6	TRBJ1-3	16	-	few	CASSPGGGGVGNTIYF	TGTGCCAGCAGCCCAGGAGGGGGGGGCGTCGGAAACACCATATATTTT
TRBV6-6	TRBJ1-1	14	-	-	CASREQGRDTEAFF	TGTGCCAGCAGAGAGCAGGGTAGGGACACTGAAGCTTTCTTT
TRBV29-1	TRBJ1-2	12	-	-	CSVERDNGGYTF	TGCAGCGTCGAAAGGGACAACGGGGGCTACACCTTC
TRBV7-9	TRBJ2-7	15	TRBD1	-	CASSPGTVGSYEQYF	TGTGCCAGCAGCCCCGGGACAGTTGGCTCCTACGAGCAGTACTTC
TRBV5-1	TRBJ2-1	16	TRBD2	-	CASSLSRTSGWDEQFF	TGCGCCAGCAGCTTAAGTAGAACTAGCGGTTGGGATGAGCAGTTCTTC